This T cell receptor (beta chain) came from a study of regulatory dendritic cells for organ transplantation. Some clones are missing from TCRdb's copy, which holds only in-frame ones; the method was immunoSEQ multiplex PCR. The sample consists of around 19,000 clones, 70% to 80% of them appearing once. The study, taken as a whole, reports: Mature dendritic cells appeared to drive more memory CD8+ clonal expansion than regulatory ones.

As concerns this clone: Its target is not known.

V was pared by 0 bases and J by 2 bases, with 8 bases between. Germline CDR1 reads SGHRS; CDR2 reads YFSETQ. There are 14 residues in the CDR3. Sorted subsets were CFSE-labeled and cultured about 5 days with allogeneic dendritic cells. The sequence was collected from a human donor in good health. Sequenced: memory CD4+ T cells from blood cultured with regulatory dendritic cells. Subset defined: CD45RO+ memory T cells. The gene calls are TRBV5-1 and TRBJ2-5; D remains ambiguous. The CDR3 DNA reads as TGCGCCAGCAGCTTGGCTTCGTTTCAAGAGACCCAGTACTTC. Residues: CASSLASFQETQYF.